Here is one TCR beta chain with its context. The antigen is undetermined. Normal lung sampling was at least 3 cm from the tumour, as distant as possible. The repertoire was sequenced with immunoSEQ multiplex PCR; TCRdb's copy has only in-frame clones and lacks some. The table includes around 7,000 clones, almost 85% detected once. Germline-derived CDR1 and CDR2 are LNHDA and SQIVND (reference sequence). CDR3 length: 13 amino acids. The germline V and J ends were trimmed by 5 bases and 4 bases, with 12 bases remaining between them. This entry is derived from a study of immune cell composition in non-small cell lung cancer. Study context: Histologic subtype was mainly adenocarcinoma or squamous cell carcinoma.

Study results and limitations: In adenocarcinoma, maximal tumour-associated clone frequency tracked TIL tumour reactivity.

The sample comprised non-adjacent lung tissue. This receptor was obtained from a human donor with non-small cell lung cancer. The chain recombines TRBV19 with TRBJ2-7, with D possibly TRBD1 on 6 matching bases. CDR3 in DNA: TGTGCCAGTAGTTTACAGGGTGGGTACGAGCAGTACTTC. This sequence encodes CASSLQGGYEQYF.